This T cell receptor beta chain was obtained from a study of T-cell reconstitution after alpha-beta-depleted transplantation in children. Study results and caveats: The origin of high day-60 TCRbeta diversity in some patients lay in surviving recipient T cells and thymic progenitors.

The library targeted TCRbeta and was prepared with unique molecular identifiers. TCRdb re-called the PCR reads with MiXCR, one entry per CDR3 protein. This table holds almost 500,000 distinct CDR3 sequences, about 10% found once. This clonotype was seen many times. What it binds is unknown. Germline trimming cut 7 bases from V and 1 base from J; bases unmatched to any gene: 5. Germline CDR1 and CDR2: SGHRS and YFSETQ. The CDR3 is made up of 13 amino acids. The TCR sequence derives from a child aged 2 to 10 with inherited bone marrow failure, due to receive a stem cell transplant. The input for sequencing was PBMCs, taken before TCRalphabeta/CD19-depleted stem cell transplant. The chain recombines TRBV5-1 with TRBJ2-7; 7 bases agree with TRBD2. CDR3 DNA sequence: TGCGCCAGCGGACTAGGGGTTTCCTACGAGCAGTACTTC. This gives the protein CASGLGVSYEQYF.